The rows below give T cell receptor beta chains drawn from one sample of a study of chemoradiotherapy in HPV16-positive cancers. Produced via immunoSEQ multiplex PCR; TCRdb's table is partial and in-frame only. This table has about 16,000 clones, 85% to 90% appearing once. Here the sequenced sample was blood, taken from a patient who underwent chemoradiotherapy. The receptors stem from a human donor with HPV-associated anogenital cancer. CDR3s include the opening cysteine and the closing phenylalanine or tryptophan. D genes are given only for firm matches. Not all rows give a size; the values are once, few, many and, for expanded clones, a class.

d_gene	j_gene	v_gene	abundance	CDR3aa	CDR3nt
TRBD2	TRBJ2-7	TRBV7-2	NA	CASTRTSGYEQYF	TGTGCCAGCACCCGGACTAGCGGTTACGAGCAGTACTTC
NA	TRBJ2-1	TRBV6-1	NA	CASSVGAQTYNEQFF	TGTGCCAGCAGTGTTGGGGCACAAACCTACAATGAGCAGTTCTTC
NA	TRBJ1-1	TRBV6-5	NA	CASSYRPTGNTEAFF	TGTGCCAGCAGTTACCGGCCGACTGGGAACACTGAAGCTTTCTTT
NA	TRBJ2-7	TRBV18	NA	CASSPDNSYEQYF	TGTGCCAGCTCACCCGACAACTCCTACGAGCAGTACTTC
NA	TRBJ2-2	TRBV30	once	CAWSVFFGENTGELFF	TGTGCCTGGAGTGTATTTTTTGGGGAGAACACCGGGGAGCTGTTTTTT
TRBD1	TRBJ1-3	TRBV11-2	once	CASSLRGPGNTIYF	TGTGCCAGCAGCTTAAGGGGGCCTGGAAACACCATATATTTT
NA	TRBJ1-3	TRBV30	NA	CAWSPTLNTIYF	TGTGCCTGGAGTCCCACGTTGAACACCATATATTTT
NA	TRBJ1-5	TRBV5-1	NA	CASSSGRAGQPQHF	TGCGCCAGCAGCTCAGGGAGAGCGGGTCAGCCCCAGCATTTT
NA	TRBJ1-1	TRBV7-2	NA	CASSLQQDTEAFF	TGTGCCAGCAGCTTACAGCAGGACACTGAAGCTTTCTTT
NA	TRBJ2-5	TRBV5-4	once	CASSLGLGETQYF	TGTGCCAGCAGCTTGGGCCTAGGAGAGACCCAGTACTTC
TRBD2	TRBJ2-6	TRBV7-9	NA	CASSSAAGAVGANVLTF	TGTGCCTCCTCCTCGGCAGCGGGAGCGGTTGGGGCCAACGTCCTGACTTTC
TRBD1	TRBJ2-7	TRBV7-9	NA	CASSSGQGEDEQYF	TGTGCCAGCAGCTCTGGACAGGGGGAGGACGAGCAGTACTTC
NA	TRBJ1-2	TRBV7-9	NA	CASSAPRGGGYGYTF	TGTGCCAGCAGTGCCCCCAGGGGCGGTGGCTATGGCTACACCTTC
NA	TRBJ1-2	TRBV29-1	NA	CSVAPRVRANYGYTF	TGCAGCGTTGCCCCGCGAGTTCGGGCTAACTATGGCTACACCTTC
TRBD1	TRBJ1-1	TRBV5-1	NA	CASTLDRVTEAFF	TGCGCCAGCACCCTGGACAGGGTCACTGAAGCTTTCTTT
TRBD1	TRBJ1-1	TRBV18	NA	CASSPWNSGTGGRSTEAFF	TGTGCCAGCTCACCATGGAACTCCGGGACAGGGGGGAGAAGCACTGAAGCTTTCTTT
TRBD2	TRBJ2-1	TRBV19	NA	CASNPQRGLVNEQFF	TGTGCCAGTAATCCCCAGCGGGGGCTTGTCAATGAGCAGTTCTTC
TRBD1	TRBJ1-5	TRBV2	NA	CASRDSTGINQPQHF	TGTGCCAGCAGGGATTCGACAGGGATAAATCAGCCCCAGCATTTT
TRBD2	TRBJ2-1	TRBV7-6	NA	CASSPGLAGGNIEQFF	TGTGCCAGCAGCCCGGGACTAGCGGGAGGAAATATTGAGCAGTTCTTC
NA	TRBJ2-3	TRBV9	NA	CASGAGGTDTQYF	TGTGCCAGCGGGGCAGGGGGCACAGATACGCAGTATTTT
TRBD2	TRBJ2-1	TRBV7-3	NA	CASSLSGGRDEQFF	TGTGCCAGCAGCTTAAGCGGGGGGCGTGATGAGCAGTTCTTC
TRBD1	TRBJ2-2	TRBV7-9	NA	CASSIRTGDGTGELFF	TGTGCCAGCAGCATAAGGACAGGGGATGGCACCGGGGAGCTGTTTTTT
TRBD1	TRBJ2-1	TRBV7-8	NA	CASSLAYGTGGQNEQFF	TGTGCCAGCAGCTTAGCCTATGGGACAGGGGGTCAGAATGAGCAGTTCTTC
TRBD1	TRBJ1-3	TRBV30	NA	CARGQGANTIYF	TGTGCCAGAGGACAGGGAGCAAACACCATATATTTT
NA	TRBJ1-1	TRBV2	NA	CASTSDSSTEAFF	TGTGCCAGCACGTCGGACAGTAGCACTGAAGCTTTCTTT
TRBD1	TRBJ1-5	TRBV5-4	NA	CASSLGTGVIQPQHF	TGTGCCAGCAGCTTAGGGACAGGGGTTATACAGCCCCAGCATTTT
NA	TRBJ2-7	TRBV7-8	NA	CASSLQGYEQYF	TGTGCCAGCAGCTTACAGGGCTACGAGCAGTACTTC
NA	TRBJ2-3	TRBV11-3	once	CASSPGLTNTDTQYF	TGTGCCAGCAGCCCGGGACTTACTAACACAGATACGCAGTATTTT
TRBD1	TRBJ1-1	TRBV19	NA	CASSIWGQGGFAFF	TGTGCCAGTAGTATATGGGGACAGGGCGGCTTCGCTTTCTTT
NA	TRBJ2-6	TRBV7-9	NA	CATPGAFSGANVLTF	TGTGCCACCCCCGGGGCGTTCTCTGGGGCCAACGTCCTGACTTTC
TRBD1	TRBJ2-4	TRBV28	NA	CASSLWTGGEWAKNIQYF	TGTGCCAGCAGTTTATGGACAGGGGGCGAGTGGGCCAAAAACATTCAGTACTTC
TRBD1	TRBJ1-2	TRBV5-1	once	CASSLTGDANYGYTF	TGCGCCAGCAGCTTGACAGGGGATGCTAACTATGGCTACACCTTC
NA	TRBJ1-1	TRBV9	few	CASSSTGSRNTEAFF	TGTGCCAGCAGCTCCACCGGTTCTCGTAACACTGAAGCTTTCTTT
NA	TRBJ2-1	TRBV10-3	NA	CAIRTGGGLEGTYNEQFF	TGTGCCATCAGGACAGGAGGAGGACTAGAAGGGACCTACAATGAGCAGTTCTTC
NA	TRBJ2-1	TRBV20-1	NA	CSAPGLHQFF	TGCAGTGCGCCGGGACTCCACCAGTTCTTC
NA	TRBJ1-2	TRBV28	NA	CASRAGTNYGYTF	TGTGCCAGCAGGGCAGGGACAAACTATGGCTACACCTTC
NA	TRBJ2-7	TRBV7-9	NA	CASSLGPASEHYEQYF	TGTGCCAGCAGCTTAGGACCGGCTAGCGAACACTACGAGCAGTACTTC
NA	TRBJ1-3	TRBV10-3	NA	CAALSQGRGNTIYF	TGTGCCGCCCTATCACAGGGTCGTGGAAACACCATATATTTT
NA	TRBJ2-2	TRBV6-1	NA	CASSAAVGTGELFF	TGTGCCAGCAGTGCAGCGGTCGGGACCGGGGAGCTGTTTTTT
TRBD2	TRBJ2-7	TRBV11-2	few	CASSSLAGGPREQYF	TGTGCCAGCAGCTCACTAGCGGGAGGCCCGCGGGAGCAGTACTTC
NA	TRBJ1-2	TRBV6-5	NA	CASSYDRDGSYGYTF	TGTGCCAGCAGTTACGACCGGGATGGGTCCTATGGCTACACCTTC
TRBD1	TRBJ2-3	TRBV18	NA	CASSPPRGSTDTQYF	TGTGCCAGCTCACCACCCAGGGGGTCTACAGATACGCAGTATTTT
NA	TRBJ1-5	TRBV10-3	NA	CAISGVNQPQHF	TGTGCCATCAGTGGTGTAAATCAGCCCCAGCATTTT
NA	TRBJ2-1	TRBV18	NA	CASSRSQNNEQFF	TGTGCCAGCTCACGGTCCCAAAACAATGAGCAGTTCTTC
TRBD1	TRBJ1-5	TRBV4-1	NA	CASSQDTETGLVQPQHF	TGCGCCAGCAGCCAAGATACCGAGACAGGGCTAGTTCAGCCCCAGCATTTT
NA	TRBJ2-3	TRBV13	NA	CASSFTAYQGADTQYF	TGTGCCAGCAGCTTCACAGCGTATCAGGGAGCCGATACGCAGTATTTT
TRBD2	TRBJ2-1	TRBV6-1	NA	CASRELAGAGNEQFF	TGTGCCAGCAGGGAGCTAGCGGGGGCGGGCAATGAGCAGTTCTTC
TRBD2	TRBJ2-1	TRBV10-3	NA	CAISDSRLAGGGNEQFF	TGTGCCATCAGTGATTCCCGACTAGCGGGAGGAGGGAATGAGCAGTTCTTC
NA	TRBJ1-4	TRBV28	NA	CASTDQRGYLMPGEKLFF	TGTGCCAGCACCGATCAACGGGGGTATCTCATGCCGGGTGAAAAACTGTTTTTT
TRBD2	TRBJ2-1	TRBV10-1	NA	CASSLLASGDEQFF	TGCGCCAGCAGCCTACTAGCGAGTGGCGATGAGCAGTTCTTC
TRBD1	TRBJ2-1	TRBV19	NA	CASESPPGQGANEQFF	TGTGCCAGTGAATCACCCCCGGGACAGGGGGCAAATGAGCAGTTCTTC